The 19 T cell receptor beta chains in this list originate from one sample, sequenced in a study of beta chain features in type 1 diabetes (dated by TCRdb to about 2018). Library preparation was by the immunoSEQ multiplex PCR assay. All of the isolated RNA was reverse transcribed with the High Capacity cDNA Reverse Transcription Kit, so expressed TCRB transcripts were sequenced. TCRdb took over this immuneACCESS table, retaining in-frame rearrangements with V and J assigned. Such tables are incomplete; in checked studies, under half of the missing clones stem from an unresolved V gene, and the remainder is unexplained. In this sample the table shows around 340,000 clones, 7% to 9% of which occur a single time. 0.44% of the sample is taken by the ten largest. Specimen: central memory CD4+ T cells from blood. The receptors originated from a woman under 30 in good health.

In its sample, this clone was seen a few times. Other DNA sequences in the sample encode the same CDR3. The chain combines TRBV11-2 with TRBJ2-1; maybe TRBD1 (5 bases). The CDR3 is 15 amino acids. V lost 1 base to trimming and J lost 0 bases, with 7 bases between them. CDR1 is SGHAT, CDR2 FQNNGV, per germline. The CDR3 reads CASSLGGSSYNEQFF. CDR3 sequence (DNA): TGTGCCAGCAGCTTAGGGGGCAGCTCCTACAATGAGCAGTTCTTC.

The J gene is TRBJ1-2, the V gene TRBV28; D remains ambiguous. The CDR3 consists of 13 residues. The germline V and J ends were trimmed by 3 bases and 7 bases, with 12 bases remaining between them. Germline V gene data show CDR1 as MDHEN and CDR2 as SYDVKM. In nucleotides, the CDR3 is TGTGCCAGCAGTTTGGGAACGAAGGGTGGCTACACCTTC. Its translation is CASSLGTKGGYTF.

In this sample, this clone turned up many times. The chain employs TRBV5-1 and TRBJ2-1, with 8 positions matching TRBD2. This CDR3 contains 15 residues. Germline V gene sequence: CDR1 SGHRS, CDR2 YFSETQ. V was clipped by 2 bases and J by 7 bases; unmatched bases: 8. In DNA, the CDR3 is TGCGCCAGCAGCTTACTAGCGGCCGAGGGGAATGAGCAGTTCTTC. It encodes CASSLLAAEGNEQFF. The whole variable domain, filled in from reference TRBV5-1 and TRBJ2-1, reads KAGVTQTPRYLIKTRGQQVTLSCSPISGHRSVSWYQQTPGQGLQFLFEYFSETQRNKGNFPGRFSGRQFSNSRSEMNVSTLELGDSALYLCASSLLAAEGNEQFFGPGTRLTVL.

The CDR3 loop is CASCPGGGQGETQYF. The CDR3 region has the DNA TGTGCCAGCTGCCCGGGGGGAGGGCAAGGAGAGACCCAGTACTTC. This chain connects TRBV7-9 to TRBJ2-5; 7 bases match TRBD2. The CDR3 runs to 15 residues. Germline V lookup: CDR1 SEHNR, CDR2 FQNEAQ (reference sequence). V lost 8 bases, J lost 4 bases, and 13 bases stayed unmatched.

The V gene is TRBV2, the J gene TRBJ2-1; D might be TRBD2 (5 bases). Between the trimmed V and J ends, which lost 5 bases and 9 bases, there was a span of 14 bases. CDR1 and CDR2 from the germline V gene are SNHLY and FYNNEI. This CDR3 region has 13 residues. The chain's CDR3 is CASSPLGAFEQFF. The CDR3 bases are TGTGCCAGCAGTCCCTTGGGAGCATTTGAGCAGTTCTTC.

Worth noting for this clone: This same CDR3 is encoded by further DNA sequences in the sample. The chain recombines TRBV5-1 with TRBJ1-1; tentatively, D is TRBD1 (6 bases). The V end was cut by 4 bases, the J end by 1 base, with 11 bases between. The CDR3 covers 14 residues. The germline CDR1 and CDR2 sequences are SGHRS and YFSETQ. The CDR3 protein is CASSLQGQNTEAFF. CDR3 coding DNA: TGCGCCAGCAGCCTCCAGGGACAGAACACTGAAGCTTTCTTT. Together with reference TRBV5-1 and TRBJ1-1, the CDR3 gives the full variable domain: KAGVTQTPRYLIKTRGQQVTLSCSPISGHRSVSWYQQTPGQGLQFLFEYFSETQRNKGNFPGRFSGRQFSNSRSEMNVSTLELGDSALYLCASSLQGQNTEAFFGQGTRLTVV.

The V call is TRBV6-6, the J call TRBJ2-3; 9 nucleotides line up with TRBD2. Germline CDR1 and CDR2: MNHNY and SVGAGI (reference sequence). The CDR3 covers 16 residues. V was clipped by 2 bases and J by 4 bases; unmatched bases: 7. CDR3 nucleotide sequence: TGTGCCAGCAGTTACAATGGCGGGAGGGCCCCAGATACGCAGTATTTT. Amino acid sequence: CASSYNGGRAPDTQYF.

This clone has just a few counts. The gene calls are TRBV27 and TRBJ1-1; no reliable D call. CDR1 and CDR2 (germline): MNHEY, SMNVEV (reference sequence). This CDR3 spans 16 amino acids. V lost 6 bases, J lost 5 bases, and 22 bases lay in between. The DNA of the CDR3 is TGTGCCAGCAGCCTGATAAGTGGAGGGAAGAGGACTGAAGCTTTCTTT. This gives the protein CASSLISGGKRTEAFF.

The chain couples TRBV6-5 to TRBJ2-5; a possible D gene is TRBD1 (6 bases). Germline V lookup: CDR1 MNHEY, CDR2 SVGAGI. V was cut by 7 bases and J by 5 bases, with 14 bases left in between. The CDR3 loop spans 13 amino acids. The DNA of the CDR3 is TGTGCCAGCACCTCAGGGGATCGGGAGACCCAGTACTTC. Translated, it gives CASTSGDRETQYF.

This clone was recorded a few times. This chain uses TRBV4-2 with TRBJ1-2; D call uncertain. The V gene's germline CDR1 is LGHNA and CDR2 YNFKEQ. V gave up 3 bases and J gave up 3 bases, with 17 bases separating them. The CDR3 consists of 16 residues. DNA of the CDR3: TGTGCCAGCAGCCACCAGTTAGACGCTAAACACTATGGCTACACCTTC. Encoded protein: CASSHQLDAKHYGYTF.

This clone appeared a few times. V gene TRBV10-3 combines with J gene TRBJ2-1; perhaps D is TRBD1 or TRBD2 (9 bases each). CDR3 length: 14 residues. V was trimmed by 8 bases and J by 7 bases, leaving 18 bases between them. Looked up from germline, CDR1 is ENHRY and CDR2 is SYGVKD. CDR3 in DNA: TGTGCCATCCTAGCGGGACAGGGTGAGAATGAGCAGTTCTTC. This gives the protein CAILAGQGENEQFF.

In its sample, this clone was seen a few times. This rearrangement joins TRBV7-2 to TRBJ2-3, with D hard to call. In germline, CDR1 is SGHTA, CDR2 FQGNSA. The V and J ends lost 3 bases and 2 bases respectively, with 12 bases between them. This CDR3 comprises 15 residues. The CDR3 coding sequence is TGTGCCAGCAGCTTGGGTCCGACCTACACAGATACGCAGTATTTT. Residues: CASSLGPTYTDTQYF.

The V and J genes are TRBV19 and TRBJ2-7; possibly TRBD1 for D (6 bases). The CDR3 contains 16 residues. Germline V gene lookup returns CDR1 LNHDA and CDR2 SQIVND (reference sequence). V lost 6 bases and J 7 bases, leaving 25 bases between the germline ends. As DNA, the CDR3 is TGTGCCAGTAGCACAGGGCCCCATGACCGGTCAAAAGAGCAGTACTTC. Protein: CASSTGPHDRSKEQYF.

The rearrangement links TRBV29-1 to TRBJ2-5; 7 nucleotides line up with TRBD2. CDR1 is SQVTM and CDR2 is ANQGSEA in the germline V gene. V was pared by 6 bases and J by 5 bases, with 6 bases of the junction left unmatched. CDR3 length: 12 amino acids. The CDR3 coding sequence is TGCAGCGTAGGAGCGGGAAGGGAGACCCAGTACTTC. Its protein is CSVGAGRETQYF.

The chain is built from TRBV25-1 and TRBJ2-7; 9 positions match TRBD1. J was trimmed by 1 base and V by 5 bases; bases with no gene match: 6. The CDR3 sequence is 15 residues long. From germline, CDR1 is MGHDK and CDR2 SYGVNS. The CDR3 loop is CASSLTGTGSYEQYF. CDR3 coding DNA: TGTGCCAGCAGTCTCACCGGGACAGGGTCCTACGAGCAGTACTTC.

In its sample, this clone was seen a few times. CDR3: CASSLGTGSPLYEQYF. CDR3 in DNA: TGTGCCAGCAGCTTAGGAACAGGGTCCCCGCTCTACGAGCAGTACTTC. This sequence joins TRBV11-2 and TRBJ2-7; weak D call: TRBD1 (6 bases). The germline V gene has CDR1 SGHAT and CDR2 FQNNGV. V lost 1 base and J lost 3, with 16 bases in between. The CDR3 has 16 amino acids.

The chain links TRBV19 to TRBJ2-7, with TRBD2 matching over 8 bases. Germline V CDR1 and CDR2: LNHDA, SQIVND (reference sequence). V trimming: 4 bases; J trimming: 6 bases; junction bases outside the gene matches: 8. The CDR3 runs to 14 residues. This CDR3 reads CASSKSGSGSEQYF. Written as DNA, the CDR3 is TGTGCCAGTAGTAAGAGCGGGAGTGGATCCGAGCAGTACTTC.

This clone was seen more than once but under ten times. This chain joins TRBV5-6 and TRBJ2-3, with a weak D call TRBD1 (5 bases). Germline V gene sequence: CDR1 SGHDT, CDR2 YYEEEE. Deletions cut 4 bases from V and 2 bases from J, with 14 bases between. This CDR3 region has 15 residues. The DNA for the CDR3 is TGTGCCAGCAGCCCACGACAGTTATTCACAGATACGCAGTATTTT. Protein sequence: CASSPRQLFTDTQYF. The full variable domain, its missing parts supplied by reference TRBV5-6 and TRBJ2-3, is DAGVTQSPTHLIKTRGQQVTLRCSPKSGHDTVSWYQQALGQGPQFIFQYYEEEERQRGNFPDRFSGHQFPNYSSELNVNALLLGDSALYLCASSPRQLFTDTQYFGPGTRLTVL.

This clone was counted a few times. The gene calls are TRBV4-2 and TRBJ2-5; D possibly matches TRBD1 or TRBD2 (5 bases each). V lost 0 bases, J lost 7 bases, and 15 bases lay in between. This CDR3 is built from 15 residues. Germline CDR1 and CDR2: LGHNA and YNFKEQ. The CDR3 loop is CASSQDRDLQGTQYF. The CDR3 nucleotides are TGTGCCAGCAGCCAAGATCGGGACCTCCAGGGGACCCAGTACTTC.